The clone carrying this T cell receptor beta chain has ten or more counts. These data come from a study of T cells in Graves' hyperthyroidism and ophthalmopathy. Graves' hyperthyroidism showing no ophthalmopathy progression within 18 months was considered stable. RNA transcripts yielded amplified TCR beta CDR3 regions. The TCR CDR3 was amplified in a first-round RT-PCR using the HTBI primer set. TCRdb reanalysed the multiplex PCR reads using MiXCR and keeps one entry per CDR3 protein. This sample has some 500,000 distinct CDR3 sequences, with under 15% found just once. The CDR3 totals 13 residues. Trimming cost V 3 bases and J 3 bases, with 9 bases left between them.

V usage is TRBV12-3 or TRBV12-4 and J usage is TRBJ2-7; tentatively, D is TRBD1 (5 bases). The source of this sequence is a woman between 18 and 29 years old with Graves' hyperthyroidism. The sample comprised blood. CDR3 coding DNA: TGTGCCAGCAGTTTCGGACAAAACTACGAGCAGTACTTC. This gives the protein CASSFGQNYEQYF.